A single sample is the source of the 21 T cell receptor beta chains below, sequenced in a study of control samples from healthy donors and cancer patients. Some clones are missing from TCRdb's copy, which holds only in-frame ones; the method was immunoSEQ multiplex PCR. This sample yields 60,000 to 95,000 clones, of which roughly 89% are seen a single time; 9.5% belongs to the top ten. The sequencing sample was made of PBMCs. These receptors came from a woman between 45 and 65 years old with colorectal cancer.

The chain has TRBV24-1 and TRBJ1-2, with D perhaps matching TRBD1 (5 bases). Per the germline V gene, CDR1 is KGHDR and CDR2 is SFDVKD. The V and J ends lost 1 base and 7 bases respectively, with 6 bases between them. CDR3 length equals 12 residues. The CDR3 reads CATSDFRGGYTF. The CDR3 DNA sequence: TGTGCCACCAGTGATTTTAGGGGTGGCTACACCTTC.

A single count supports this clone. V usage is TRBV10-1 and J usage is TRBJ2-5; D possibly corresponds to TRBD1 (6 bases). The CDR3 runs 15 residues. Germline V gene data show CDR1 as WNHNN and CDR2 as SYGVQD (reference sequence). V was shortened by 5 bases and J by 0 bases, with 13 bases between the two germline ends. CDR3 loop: CASSTGMGHQETQYF. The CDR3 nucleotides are TGCGCCAGCAGTACAGGGATGGGGCACCAAGAGACCCAGTACTTC.

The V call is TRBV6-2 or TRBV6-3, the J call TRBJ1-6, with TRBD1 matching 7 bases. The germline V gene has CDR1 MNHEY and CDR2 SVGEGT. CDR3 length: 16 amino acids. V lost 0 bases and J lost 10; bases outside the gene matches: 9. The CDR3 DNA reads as TGTGCCAGCAGTTACTCACTTGACAGGGTTTCATCACCCCTCCACTTT. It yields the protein CASSYSLDRVSSPLHF.

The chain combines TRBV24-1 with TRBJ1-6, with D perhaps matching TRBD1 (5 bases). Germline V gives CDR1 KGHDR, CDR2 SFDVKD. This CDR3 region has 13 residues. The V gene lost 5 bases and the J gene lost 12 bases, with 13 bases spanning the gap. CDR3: CATSVGRGEPLHF. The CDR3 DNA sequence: TGTGCCACCAGTGTGGGTAGGGGAGAACCCCTCCACTTT.

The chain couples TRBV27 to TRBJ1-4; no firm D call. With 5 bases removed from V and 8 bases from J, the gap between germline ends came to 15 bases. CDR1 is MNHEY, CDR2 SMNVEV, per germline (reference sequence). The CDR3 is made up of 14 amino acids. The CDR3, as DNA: TGTGCCAGCAGTACGCGGAGGCCCGAGGAAAAACTGTTTTTT. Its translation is CASSTRRPEEKLFF.

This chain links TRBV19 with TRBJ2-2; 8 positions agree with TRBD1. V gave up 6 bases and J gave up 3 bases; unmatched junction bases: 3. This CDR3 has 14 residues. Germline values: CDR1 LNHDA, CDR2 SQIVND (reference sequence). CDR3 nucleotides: TGTGCCAGTAGGGGACAGGCCTACACCGGGGAGCTGTTTTTT. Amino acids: CASRGQAYTGELFF.

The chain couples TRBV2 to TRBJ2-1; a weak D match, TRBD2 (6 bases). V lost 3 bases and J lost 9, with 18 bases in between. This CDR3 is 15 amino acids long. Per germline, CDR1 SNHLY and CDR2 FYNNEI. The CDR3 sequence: CASSEVQGGDGEQFF. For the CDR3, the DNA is TGTGCCAGCAGTGAGGTCCAGGGAGGTGATGGTGAGCAGTTCTTC.

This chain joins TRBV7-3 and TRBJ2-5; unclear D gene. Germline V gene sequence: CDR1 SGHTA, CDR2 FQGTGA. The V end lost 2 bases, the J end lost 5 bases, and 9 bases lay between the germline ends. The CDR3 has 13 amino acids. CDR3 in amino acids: CASSLDGQETQYF. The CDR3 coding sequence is TGTGCCAGCAGCTTAGACGGCCAGGAGACCCAGTACTTC.

CDR3 residues: CATRGGDTQYF. The CDR3 nucleotides are TGTGCCACCCGGGGCGGAGATACGCAGTATTTT. The rearrangement joins TRBV2 to TRBJ2-3; D is possibly TRBD1 or TRBD2 (5 bases each). This CDR3 is built from 11 residues. V was pared by 10 bases and J by 5 bases, with 10 bases between. Per germline, CDR1 SNHLY and CDR2 FYNNEI.

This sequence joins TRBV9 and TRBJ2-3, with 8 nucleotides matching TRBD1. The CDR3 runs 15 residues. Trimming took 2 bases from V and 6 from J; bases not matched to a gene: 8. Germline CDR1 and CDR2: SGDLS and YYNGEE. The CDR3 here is CASSVMTGDRDTQYF. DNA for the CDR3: TGTGCCAGCAGCGTTATGACAGGGGATCGGGATACGCAGTATTTT.

The CDR3 sequence: CASSQTKTNYNEQFF. The CDR3 region has the DNA TGTGCCAGCAGCCAAACGAAGACTAACTACAATGAGCAGTTCTTC. The chain carries TRBV3-1 (or the pseudogene TRBV3-2) and TRBJ2-1; D might be TRBD2 (5 bases). Germline CDR1 is LGHDT and CDR2 is YNNKEL (reference sequence). Trimming took 2 bases from V and 3 from J, leaving 11 bases between them. CDR3 length: 15 amino acids.

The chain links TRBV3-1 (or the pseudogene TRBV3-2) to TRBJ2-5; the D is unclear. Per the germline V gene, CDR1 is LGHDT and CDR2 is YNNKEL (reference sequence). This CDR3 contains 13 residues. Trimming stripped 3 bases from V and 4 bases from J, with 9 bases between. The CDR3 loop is CASSHLHGETQYF. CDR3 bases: TGTGCCAGCAGCCACTTACATGGAGAGACCCAGTACTTC.

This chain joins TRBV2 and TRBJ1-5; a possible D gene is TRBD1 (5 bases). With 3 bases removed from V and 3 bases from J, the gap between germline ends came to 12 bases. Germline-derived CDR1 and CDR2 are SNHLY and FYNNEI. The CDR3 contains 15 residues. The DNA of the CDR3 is TGTGCCAGCAGTGAGAGTCAGGGTTTCAATCAGCCCCAGCATTTT. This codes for CASSESQGFNQPQHF.

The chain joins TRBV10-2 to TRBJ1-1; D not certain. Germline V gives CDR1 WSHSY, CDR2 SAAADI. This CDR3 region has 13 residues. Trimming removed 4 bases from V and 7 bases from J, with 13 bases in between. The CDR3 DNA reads TGCGCCAGCAGTGTTCAAAGTCCCGATGAAGCTTTCTTT. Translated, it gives CASSVQSPDEAFF.

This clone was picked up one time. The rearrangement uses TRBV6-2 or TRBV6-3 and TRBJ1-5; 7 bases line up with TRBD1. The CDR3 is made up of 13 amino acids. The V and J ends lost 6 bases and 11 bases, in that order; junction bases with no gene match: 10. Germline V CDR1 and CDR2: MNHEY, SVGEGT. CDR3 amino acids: CASSLGQPQAQHF. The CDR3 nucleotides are TGTGCCAGCAGCCTGGGACAGCCCCAGGCCCAGCATTTT.

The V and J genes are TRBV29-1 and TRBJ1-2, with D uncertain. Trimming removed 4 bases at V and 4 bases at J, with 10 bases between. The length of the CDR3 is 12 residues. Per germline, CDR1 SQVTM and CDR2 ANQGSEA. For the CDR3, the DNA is TGCAGCGTTGCCTGGATGACCTATGGCTACACCTTC. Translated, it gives CSVAWMTYGYTF.

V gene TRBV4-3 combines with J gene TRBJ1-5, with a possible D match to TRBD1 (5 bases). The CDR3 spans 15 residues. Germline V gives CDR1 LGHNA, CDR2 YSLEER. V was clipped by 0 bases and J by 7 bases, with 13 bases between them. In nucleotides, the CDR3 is TGCGCCAGCAGCCAAGATCGACAGAGGAGGCAGCCCCAGCATTTT. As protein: CASSQDRQRRQPQHF.

CDR3 coding DNA: TGTGCCTGGAGGAGGACGAACACCGGGGAGCTGTTTTTT. Its protein product is CAWRRTNTGELFF. The V call is TRBV30, the J call TRBJ2-2, with no clear D. The V gene lost 3 bases and the J gene lost 0 bases, with 5 bases spanning the gap. This CDR3 contains 13 residues. Germline V gene lookup returns CDR1 GTSNPN and CDR2 SVGIG (reference sequence).

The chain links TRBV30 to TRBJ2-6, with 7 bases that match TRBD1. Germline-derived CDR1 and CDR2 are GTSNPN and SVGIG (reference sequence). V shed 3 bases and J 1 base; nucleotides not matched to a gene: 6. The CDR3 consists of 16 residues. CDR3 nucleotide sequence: TGTGCCTGGAGGGGGCGACAGGGATCTGGGGCCAACGTCCTGACTTTC. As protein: CAWRGRQGSGANVLTF.

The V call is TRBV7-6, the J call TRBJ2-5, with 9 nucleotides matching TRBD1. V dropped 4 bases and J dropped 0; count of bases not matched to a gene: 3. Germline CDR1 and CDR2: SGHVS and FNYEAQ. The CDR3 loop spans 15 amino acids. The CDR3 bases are TGTGCCAGCAGCTCCGGGACAGGGTACCAAGAGACCCAGTACTTC. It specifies CASSSGTGYQETQYF.

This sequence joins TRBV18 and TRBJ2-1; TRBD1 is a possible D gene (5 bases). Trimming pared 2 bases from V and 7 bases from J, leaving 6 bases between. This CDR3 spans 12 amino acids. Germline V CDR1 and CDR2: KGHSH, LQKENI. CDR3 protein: CASSPKGNEQFF. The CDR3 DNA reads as TGTGCCAGCTCACCAAAGGGGAATGAGCAGTTCTTC.